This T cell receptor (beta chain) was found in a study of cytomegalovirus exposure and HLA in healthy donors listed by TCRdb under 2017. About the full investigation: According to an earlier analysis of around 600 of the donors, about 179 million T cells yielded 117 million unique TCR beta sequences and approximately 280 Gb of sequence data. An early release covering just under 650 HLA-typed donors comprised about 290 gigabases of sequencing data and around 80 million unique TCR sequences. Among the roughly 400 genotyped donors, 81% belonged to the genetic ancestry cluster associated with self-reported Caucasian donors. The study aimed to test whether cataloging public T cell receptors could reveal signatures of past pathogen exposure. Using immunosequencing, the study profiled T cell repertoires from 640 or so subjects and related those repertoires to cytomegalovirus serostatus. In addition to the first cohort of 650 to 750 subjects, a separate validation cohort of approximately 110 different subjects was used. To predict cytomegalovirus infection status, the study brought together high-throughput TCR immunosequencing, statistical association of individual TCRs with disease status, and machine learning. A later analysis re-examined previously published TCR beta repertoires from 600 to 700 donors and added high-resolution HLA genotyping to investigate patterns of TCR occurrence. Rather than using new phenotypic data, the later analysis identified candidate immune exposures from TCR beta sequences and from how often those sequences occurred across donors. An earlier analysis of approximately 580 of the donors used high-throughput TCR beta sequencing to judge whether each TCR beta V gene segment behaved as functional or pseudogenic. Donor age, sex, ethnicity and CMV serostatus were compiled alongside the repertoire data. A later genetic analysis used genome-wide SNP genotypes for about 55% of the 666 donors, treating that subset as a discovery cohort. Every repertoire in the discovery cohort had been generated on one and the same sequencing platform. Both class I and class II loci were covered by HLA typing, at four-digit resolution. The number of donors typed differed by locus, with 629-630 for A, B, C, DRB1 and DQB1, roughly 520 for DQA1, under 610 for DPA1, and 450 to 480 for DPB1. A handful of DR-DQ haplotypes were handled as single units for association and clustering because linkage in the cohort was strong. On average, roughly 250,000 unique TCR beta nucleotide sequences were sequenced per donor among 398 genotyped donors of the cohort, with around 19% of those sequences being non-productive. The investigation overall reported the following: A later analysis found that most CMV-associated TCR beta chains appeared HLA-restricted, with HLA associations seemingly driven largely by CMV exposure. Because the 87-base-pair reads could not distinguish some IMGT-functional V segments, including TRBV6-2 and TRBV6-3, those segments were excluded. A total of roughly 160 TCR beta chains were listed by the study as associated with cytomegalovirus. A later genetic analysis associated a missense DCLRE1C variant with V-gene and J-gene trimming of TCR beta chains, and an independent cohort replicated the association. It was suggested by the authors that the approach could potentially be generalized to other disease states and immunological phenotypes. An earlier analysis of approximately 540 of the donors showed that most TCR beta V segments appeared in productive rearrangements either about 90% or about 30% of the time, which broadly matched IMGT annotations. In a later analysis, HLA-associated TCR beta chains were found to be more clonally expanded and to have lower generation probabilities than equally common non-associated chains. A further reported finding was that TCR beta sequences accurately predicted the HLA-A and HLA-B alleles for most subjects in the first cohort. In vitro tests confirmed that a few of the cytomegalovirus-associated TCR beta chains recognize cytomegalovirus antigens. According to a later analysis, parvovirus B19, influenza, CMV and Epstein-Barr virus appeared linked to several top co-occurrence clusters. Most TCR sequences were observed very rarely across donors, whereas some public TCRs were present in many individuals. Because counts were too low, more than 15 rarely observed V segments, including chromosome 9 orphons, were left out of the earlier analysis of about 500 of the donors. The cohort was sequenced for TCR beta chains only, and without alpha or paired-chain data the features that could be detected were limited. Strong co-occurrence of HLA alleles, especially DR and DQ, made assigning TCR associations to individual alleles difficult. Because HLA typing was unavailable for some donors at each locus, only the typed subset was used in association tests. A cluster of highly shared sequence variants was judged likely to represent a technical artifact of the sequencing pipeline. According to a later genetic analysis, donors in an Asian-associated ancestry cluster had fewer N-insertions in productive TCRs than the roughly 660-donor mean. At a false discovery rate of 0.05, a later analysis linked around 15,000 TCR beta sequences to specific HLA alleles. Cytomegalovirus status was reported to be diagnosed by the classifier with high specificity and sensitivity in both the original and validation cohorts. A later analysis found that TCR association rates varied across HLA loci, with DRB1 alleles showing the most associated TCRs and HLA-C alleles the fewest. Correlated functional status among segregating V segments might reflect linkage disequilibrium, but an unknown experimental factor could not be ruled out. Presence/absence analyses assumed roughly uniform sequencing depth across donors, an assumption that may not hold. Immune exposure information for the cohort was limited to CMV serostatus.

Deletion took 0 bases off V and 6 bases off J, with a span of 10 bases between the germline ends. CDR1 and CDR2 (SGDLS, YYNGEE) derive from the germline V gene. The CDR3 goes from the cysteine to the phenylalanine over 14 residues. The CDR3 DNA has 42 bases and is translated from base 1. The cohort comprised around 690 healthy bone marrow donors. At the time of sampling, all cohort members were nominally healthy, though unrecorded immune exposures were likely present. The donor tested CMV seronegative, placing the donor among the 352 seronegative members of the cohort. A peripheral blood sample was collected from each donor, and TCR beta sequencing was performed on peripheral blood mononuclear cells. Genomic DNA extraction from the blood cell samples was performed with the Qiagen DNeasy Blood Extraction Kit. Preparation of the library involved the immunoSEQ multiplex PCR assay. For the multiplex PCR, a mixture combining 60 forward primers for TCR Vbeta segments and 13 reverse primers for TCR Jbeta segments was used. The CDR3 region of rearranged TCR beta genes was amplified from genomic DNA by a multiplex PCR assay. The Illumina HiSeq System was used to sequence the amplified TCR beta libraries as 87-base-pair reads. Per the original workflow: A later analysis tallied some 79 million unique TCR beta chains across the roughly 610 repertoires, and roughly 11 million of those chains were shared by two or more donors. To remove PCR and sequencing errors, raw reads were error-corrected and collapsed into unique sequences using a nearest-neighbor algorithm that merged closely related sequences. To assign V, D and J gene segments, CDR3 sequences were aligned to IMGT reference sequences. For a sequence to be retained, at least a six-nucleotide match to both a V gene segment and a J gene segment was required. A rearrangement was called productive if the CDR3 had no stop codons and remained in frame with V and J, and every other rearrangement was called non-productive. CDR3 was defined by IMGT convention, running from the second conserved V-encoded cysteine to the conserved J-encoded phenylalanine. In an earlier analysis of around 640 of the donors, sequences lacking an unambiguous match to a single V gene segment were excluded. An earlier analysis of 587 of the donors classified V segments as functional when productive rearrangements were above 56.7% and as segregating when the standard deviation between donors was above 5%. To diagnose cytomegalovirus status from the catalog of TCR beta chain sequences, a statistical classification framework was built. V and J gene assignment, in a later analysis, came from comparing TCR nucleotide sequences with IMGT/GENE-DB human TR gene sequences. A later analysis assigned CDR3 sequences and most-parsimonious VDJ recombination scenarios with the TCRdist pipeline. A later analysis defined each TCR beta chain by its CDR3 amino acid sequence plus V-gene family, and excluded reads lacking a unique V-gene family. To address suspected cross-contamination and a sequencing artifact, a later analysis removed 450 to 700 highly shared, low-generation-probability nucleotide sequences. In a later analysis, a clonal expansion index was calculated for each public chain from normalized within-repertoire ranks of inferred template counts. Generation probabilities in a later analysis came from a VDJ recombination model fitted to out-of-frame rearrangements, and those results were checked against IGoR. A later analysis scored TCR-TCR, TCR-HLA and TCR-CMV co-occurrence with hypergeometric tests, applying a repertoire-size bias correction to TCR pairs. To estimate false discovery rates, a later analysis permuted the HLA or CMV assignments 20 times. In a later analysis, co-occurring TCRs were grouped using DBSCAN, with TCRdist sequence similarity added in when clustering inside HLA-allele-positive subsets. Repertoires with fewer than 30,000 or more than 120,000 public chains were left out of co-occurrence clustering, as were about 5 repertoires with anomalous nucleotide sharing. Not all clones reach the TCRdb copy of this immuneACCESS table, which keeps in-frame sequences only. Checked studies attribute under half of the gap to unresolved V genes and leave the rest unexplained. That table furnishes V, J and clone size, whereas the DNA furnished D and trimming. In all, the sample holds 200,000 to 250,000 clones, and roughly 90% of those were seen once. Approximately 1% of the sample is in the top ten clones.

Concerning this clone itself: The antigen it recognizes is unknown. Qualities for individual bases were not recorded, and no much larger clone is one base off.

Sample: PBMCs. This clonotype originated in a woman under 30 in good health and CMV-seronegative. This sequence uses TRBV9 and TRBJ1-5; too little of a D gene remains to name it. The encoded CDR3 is CASSVGTASQPQHF. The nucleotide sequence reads TGTGCCAGCAGCGTAGGAACAGCTTCTCAGCCCCAGCATTTT.